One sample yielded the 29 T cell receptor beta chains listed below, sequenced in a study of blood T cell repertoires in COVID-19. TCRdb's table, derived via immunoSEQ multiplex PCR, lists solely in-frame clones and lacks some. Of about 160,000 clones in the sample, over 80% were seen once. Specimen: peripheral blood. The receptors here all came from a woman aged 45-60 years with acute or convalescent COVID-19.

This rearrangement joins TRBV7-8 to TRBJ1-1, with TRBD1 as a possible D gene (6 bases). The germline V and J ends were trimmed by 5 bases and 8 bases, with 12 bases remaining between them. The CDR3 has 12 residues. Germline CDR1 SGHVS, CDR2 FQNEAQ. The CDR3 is CASSPSRGEAFF. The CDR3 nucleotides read TGTGCCAGCAGCCCGAGTAGGGGGGAAGCTTTCTTT.

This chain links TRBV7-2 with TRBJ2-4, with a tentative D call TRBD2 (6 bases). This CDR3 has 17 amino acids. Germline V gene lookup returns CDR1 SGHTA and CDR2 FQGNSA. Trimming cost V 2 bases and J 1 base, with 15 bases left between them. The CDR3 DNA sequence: TGTGCCAGCAGCTTATTCTGGGAGGCCCAGGCCAAAAACATTCAGTACTTC. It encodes CASSLFWEAQAKNIQYF.

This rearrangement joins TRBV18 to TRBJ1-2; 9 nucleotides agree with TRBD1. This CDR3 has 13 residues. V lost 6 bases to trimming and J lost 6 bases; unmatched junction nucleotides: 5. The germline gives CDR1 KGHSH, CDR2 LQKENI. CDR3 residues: CASSGTGYDGYTF. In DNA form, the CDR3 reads TGTGCCAGCTCGGGGACAGGGTACGATGGCTACACCTTC. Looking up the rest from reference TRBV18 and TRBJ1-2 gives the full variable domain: NAGVMQNPRHLVRRRGQEARLRCSPMKGHSHVYWYRQLPEEGLKFMVYLQKENIIDESGMPKERFSAEFPKEGPSILRIQQVVRGDSAAYFCASSGTGYDGYTFGSGTRLTVV.

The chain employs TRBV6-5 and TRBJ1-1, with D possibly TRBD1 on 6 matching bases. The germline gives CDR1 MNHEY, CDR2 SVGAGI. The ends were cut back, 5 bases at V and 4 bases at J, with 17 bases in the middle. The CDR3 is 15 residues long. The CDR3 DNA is TGTGCCAGCAGTCACCAACAGGGTTGGGTCACTGAAGCTTTCTTT. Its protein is CASSHQQGWVTEAFF.

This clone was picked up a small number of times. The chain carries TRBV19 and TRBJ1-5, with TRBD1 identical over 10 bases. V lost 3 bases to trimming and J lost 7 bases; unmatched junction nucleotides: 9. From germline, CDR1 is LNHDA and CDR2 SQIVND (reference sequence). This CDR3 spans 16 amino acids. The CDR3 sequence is CASSMGRGQGRQPQHF. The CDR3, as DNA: TGTGCCAGTAGTATGGGGAGGGGACAGGGGAGACAGCCCCAGCATTTT.

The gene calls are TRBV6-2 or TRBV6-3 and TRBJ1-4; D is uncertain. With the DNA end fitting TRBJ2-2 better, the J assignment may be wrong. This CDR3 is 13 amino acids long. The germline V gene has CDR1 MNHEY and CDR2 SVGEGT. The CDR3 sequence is CASSYAASRELFF. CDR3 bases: TGTGCCAGCAGTTACGCCGCTTCCCGGGAGCTGTTTTTT.

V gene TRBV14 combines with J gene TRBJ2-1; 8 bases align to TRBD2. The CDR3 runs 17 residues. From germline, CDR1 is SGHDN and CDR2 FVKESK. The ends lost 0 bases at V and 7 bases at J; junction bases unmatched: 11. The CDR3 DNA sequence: TGTGCCAGCAGCCAAGAATTTGGAAGCGGGAGTTGGAATGAGCAGTTCTTC. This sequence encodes CASSQEFGSGSWNEQFF.

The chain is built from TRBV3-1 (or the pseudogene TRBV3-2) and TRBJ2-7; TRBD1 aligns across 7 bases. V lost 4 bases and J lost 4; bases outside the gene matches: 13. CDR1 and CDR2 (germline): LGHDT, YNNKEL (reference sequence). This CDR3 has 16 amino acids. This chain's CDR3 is CASSPPTGSKAYEQYF. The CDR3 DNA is TGTGCCAGCAGCCCCCCGACAGGGAGCAAGGCTTACGAGCAGTACTTC.

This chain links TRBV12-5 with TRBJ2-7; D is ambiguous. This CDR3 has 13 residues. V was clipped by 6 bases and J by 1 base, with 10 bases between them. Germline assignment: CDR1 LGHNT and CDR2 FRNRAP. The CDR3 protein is CASGDSGSYEQYF. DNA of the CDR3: TGTGCTAGTGGCGATTCCGGGTCCTACGAGCAGTACTTC.

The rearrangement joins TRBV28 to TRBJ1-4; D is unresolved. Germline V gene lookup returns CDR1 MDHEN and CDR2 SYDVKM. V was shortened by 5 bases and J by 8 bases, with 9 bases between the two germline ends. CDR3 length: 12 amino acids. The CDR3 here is CASSPRGEKLFF. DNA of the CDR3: TGTGCCAGCAGTCCCCGGGGAGAAAAACTGTTTTTT. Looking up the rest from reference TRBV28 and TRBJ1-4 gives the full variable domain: DVKVTQSSRYLVKRTGEKVFLECVQDMDHENMFWYRQDPGLGLRLIYFSYDVKMKEKGDIPEGYSVSREKKERFSLILESASTNQTSMYLCASSPRGEKLFFGSGTQLSVL.

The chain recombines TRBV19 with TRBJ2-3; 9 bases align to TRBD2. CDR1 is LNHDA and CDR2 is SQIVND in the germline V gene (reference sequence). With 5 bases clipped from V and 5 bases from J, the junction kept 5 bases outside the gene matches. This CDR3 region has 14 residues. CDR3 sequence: CASSAASGKDTQYF. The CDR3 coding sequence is TGTGCCAGTAGTGCGGCTAGCGGGAAAGATACGCAGTATTTT.

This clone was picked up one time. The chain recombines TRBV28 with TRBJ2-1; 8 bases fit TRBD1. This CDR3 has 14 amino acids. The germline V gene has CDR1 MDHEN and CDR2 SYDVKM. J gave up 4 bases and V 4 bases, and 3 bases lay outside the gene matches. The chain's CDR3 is CASSSGQGYNEQFF. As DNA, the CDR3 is TGTGCCAGCAGTTCTGGACAGGGATACAATGAGCAGTTCTTC.

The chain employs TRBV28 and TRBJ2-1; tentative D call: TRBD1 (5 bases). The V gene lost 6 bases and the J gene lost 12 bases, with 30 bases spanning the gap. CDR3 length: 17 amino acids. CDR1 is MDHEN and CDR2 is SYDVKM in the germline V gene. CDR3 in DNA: TGTGCCAGCAGCCTTGGCGGCCTAGGGGTAACGGCAAAAGGGCAGTTCTTC. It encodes CASSLGGLGVTAKGQFF. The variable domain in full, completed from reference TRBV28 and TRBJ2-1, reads DVKVTQSSRYLVKRTGEKVFLECVQDMDHENMFWYRQDPGLGLRLIYFSYDVKMKEKGDIPEGYSVSREKKERFSLILESASTNQTSMYLCASSLGGLGVTAKGQFFGPGTRLTVL.

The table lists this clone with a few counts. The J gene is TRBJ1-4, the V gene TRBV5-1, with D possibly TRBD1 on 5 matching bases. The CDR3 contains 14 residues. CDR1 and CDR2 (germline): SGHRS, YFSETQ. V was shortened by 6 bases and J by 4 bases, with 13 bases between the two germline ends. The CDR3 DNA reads TGCGCCAGCACCAGTGGGGGGTTTAATGAAAAACTGTTTTTT. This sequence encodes CASTSGGFNEKLFF.

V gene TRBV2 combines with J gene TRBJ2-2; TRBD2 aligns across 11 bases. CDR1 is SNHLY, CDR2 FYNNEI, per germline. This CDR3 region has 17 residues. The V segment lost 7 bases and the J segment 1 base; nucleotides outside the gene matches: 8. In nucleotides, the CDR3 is TGTGCCAGCACCCTAGCGGGGGGCCAGGAGAACACCGGGGAGCTGTTTTTT. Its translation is CASTLAGGQENTGELFF.

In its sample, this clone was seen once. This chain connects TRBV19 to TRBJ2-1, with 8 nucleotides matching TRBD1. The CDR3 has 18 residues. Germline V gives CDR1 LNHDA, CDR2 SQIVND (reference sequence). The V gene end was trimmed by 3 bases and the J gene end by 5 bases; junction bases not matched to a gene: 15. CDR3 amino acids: CASSILNGQGTRDNEQFF. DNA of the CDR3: TGTGCCAGTAGTATCCTTAACGGACAGGGTACAAGAGACAATGAGCAGTTCTTC. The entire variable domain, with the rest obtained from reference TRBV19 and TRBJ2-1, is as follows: DGGITQSPKYLFRKEGQNVTLSCEQNLNHDAMYWYRQDPGQGLRLIYYSQIVNDFQKGDIAEGYSVSREKKESFPLTVTSAQKNPTAFYLCASSILNGQGTRDNEQFFGPGTRLTVL.

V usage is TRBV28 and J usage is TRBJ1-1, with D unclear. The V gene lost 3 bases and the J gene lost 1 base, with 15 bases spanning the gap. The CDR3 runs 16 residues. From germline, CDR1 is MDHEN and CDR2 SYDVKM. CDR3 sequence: CASSFVSLGGNTEAFF. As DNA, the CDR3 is TGTGCCAGCAGTTTCGTCTCCCTCGGAGGGAACACTGAAGCTTTCTTT.

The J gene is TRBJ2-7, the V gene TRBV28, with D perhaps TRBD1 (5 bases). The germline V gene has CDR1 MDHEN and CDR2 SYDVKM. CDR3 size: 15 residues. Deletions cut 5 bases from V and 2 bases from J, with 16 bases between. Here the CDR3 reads CASSLPRAEAYEQYF. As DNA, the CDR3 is TGTGCCAGCAGTCTACCCAGGGCAGAGGCCTACGAGCAGTACTTC. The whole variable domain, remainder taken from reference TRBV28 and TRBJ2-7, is DVKVTQSSRYLVKRTGEKVFLECVQDMDHENMFWYRQDPGLGLRLIYFSYDVKMKEKGDIPEGYSVSREKKERFSLILESASTNQTSMYLCASSLPRAEAYEQYFGPGTRLTVT.

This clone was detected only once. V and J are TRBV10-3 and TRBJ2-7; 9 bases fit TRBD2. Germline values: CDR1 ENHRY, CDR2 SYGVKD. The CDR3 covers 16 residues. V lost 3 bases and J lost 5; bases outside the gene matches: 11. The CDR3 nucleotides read TGTGCCATCAGTGACGTGGCGGGAGGGGCGAGGGACGAGCAGTACTTC. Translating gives CAISDVAGGARDEQYF.

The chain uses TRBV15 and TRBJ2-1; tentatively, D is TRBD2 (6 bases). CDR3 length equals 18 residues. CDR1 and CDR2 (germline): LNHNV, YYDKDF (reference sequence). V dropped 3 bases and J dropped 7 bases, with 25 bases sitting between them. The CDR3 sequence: CATSRRPKAGHGGNEQFF. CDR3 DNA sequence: TGTGCCACCAGCAGGCGGCCAAAAGCGGGTCACGGGGGAAATGAGCAGTTCTTC.

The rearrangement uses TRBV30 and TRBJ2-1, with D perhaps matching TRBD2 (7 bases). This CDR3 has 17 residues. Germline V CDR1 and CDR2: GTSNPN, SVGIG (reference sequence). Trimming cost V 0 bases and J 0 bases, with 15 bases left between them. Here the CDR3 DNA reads TGTGCCTGGAGTGTACGCGGGGGCCTGTTCTCCTACAATGAGCAGTTCTTC. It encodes CAWSVRGGLFSYNEQFF.

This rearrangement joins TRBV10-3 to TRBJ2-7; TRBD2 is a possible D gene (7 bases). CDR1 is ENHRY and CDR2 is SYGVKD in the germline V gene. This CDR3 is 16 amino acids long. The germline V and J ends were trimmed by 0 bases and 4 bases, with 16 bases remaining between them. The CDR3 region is CAISESRSRGGYEQYF. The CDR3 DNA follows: TGTGCCATCAGTGAGTCGAGATCGAGGGGGGGGTACGAGCAGTACTTC.

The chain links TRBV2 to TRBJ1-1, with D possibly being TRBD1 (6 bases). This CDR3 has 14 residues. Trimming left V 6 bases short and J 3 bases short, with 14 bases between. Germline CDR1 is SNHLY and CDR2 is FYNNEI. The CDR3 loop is CASSLQGRDTEAFF. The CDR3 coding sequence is TGTGCCAGCAGCCTACAGGGTAGGGACACTGAAGCTTTCTTT.

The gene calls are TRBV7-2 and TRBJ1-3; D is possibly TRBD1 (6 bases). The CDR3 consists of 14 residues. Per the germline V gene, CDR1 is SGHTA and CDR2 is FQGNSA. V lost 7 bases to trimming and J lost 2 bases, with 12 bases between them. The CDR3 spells CASTPDRPGNTIYF. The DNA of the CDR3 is TGTGCCAGCACCCCGGACAGACCTGGAAACACCATATATTTT.

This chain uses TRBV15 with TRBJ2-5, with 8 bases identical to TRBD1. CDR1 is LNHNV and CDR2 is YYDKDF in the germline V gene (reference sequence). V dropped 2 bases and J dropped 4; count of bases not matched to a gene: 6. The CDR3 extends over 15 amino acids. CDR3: CATSRQGARRETQYF. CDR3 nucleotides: TGTGCCACCAGCAGACAGGGGGCGCGGAGAGAGACCCAGTACTTC.

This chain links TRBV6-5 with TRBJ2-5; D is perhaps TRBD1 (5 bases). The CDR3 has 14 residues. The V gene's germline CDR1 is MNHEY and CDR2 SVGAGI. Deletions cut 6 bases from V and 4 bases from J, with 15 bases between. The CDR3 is CASSLGQGRETQYF. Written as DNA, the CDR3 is TGTGCCAGCAGCCTCGGCCAGGGAAGAGAGACCCAGTACTTC.

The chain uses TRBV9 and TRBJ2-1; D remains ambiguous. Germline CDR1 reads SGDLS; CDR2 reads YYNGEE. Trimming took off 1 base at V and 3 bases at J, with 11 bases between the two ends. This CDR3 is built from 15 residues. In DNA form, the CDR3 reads TGTGCCAGCAGCGTAAACAGAGCCCTCTACAATGAGCAGTTCTTC. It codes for CASSVNRALYNEQFF. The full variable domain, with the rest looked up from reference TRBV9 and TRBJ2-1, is DSGVTQTPKHLITATGQRVTLRCSPRSGDLSVYWYQQSLDQGLQFLIQYYNGEERAKGNILERFSAQQFPDLHSELNLSSLELGDSALYFCASSVNRALYNEQFFGPGTRLTVL.

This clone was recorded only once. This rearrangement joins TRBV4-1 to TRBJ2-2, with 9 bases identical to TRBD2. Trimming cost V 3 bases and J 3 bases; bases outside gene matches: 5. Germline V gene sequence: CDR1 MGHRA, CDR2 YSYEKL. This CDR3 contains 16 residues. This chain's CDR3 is CASSHLSGGYTGELFF. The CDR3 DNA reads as TGCGCCAGCAGCCACCTCAGCGGGGGGTACACCGGGGAGCTGTTTTTT.

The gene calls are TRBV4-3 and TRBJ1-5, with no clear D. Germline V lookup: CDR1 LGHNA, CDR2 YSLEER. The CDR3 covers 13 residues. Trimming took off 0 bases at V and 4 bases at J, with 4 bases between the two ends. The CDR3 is CASSQDRNQPQHF. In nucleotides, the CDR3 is TGCGCCAGCAGCCAAGACAGGAATCAGCCCCAGCATTTT.